The 26 T cell receptor beta chains below were found in one sample sequenced in a study of T cells in Graves' hyperthyroidism and ophthalmopathy. Amplification yielded TCR beta CDR3 regions, with RNA transcripts as the source. With the HTBI primer set, the TCR CDR3 went through a first round of RT-PCR. MiXCR was run by TCRdb on the multiplex PCR reads, yielding one entry per CDR3 protein. The data contain 550,000 to 650,000 distinct CDR3 sequences, less than 15% of them singletons. Input material: blood. Every receptor here comes from a middle-aged woman with Graves' hyperthyroidism.

The V gene is TRBV19, the J gene TRBJ2-1, with 12 bases aligning to TRBD2. In germline, CDR1 is LNHDA, CDR2 SQIVND (reference sequence). V lost 3 bases to trimming and J lost 5 bases; unmatched junction nucleotides: 5. This CDR3 has 16 amino acids. CDR3 sequence (DNA): TGTGCCAGTAGTATCCTAGCGGGAGGGGGGGACAATGAGCAGTTCTTC. It encodes CASSILAGGGDNEQFF.

At least ten counts were recorded for this clonotype. This chain links TRBV2 with TRBJ2-5; 8 bases align to TRBD2. V lost 5 bases, J lost 5 bases, and 4 bases stayed unmatched. Germline CDR1 reads SNHLY; CDR2 reads FYNNEI. The CDR3 runs 13 residues. CDR3 protein: CASSSGLGETQYF. The CDR3 bases are TGTGCCAGCAGTTCGGGACTAGGGGAGACCCAGTACTTC.

This clonotype was detected a few times. CDR3 in amino acids: CSVKILTEEQYF. The CDR3, as DNA: TGCAGCGTTAAGATACTGACCGAGGAGCAGTACTTC. This chain joins TRBV29-1 and TRBJ2-7; D not certain. The CDR3 sequence is 12 residues long. Germline V gives CDR1 SQVTM, CDR2 ANQGSEA. V lost 5 bases and J 7 bases, leaving 15 bases between the germline ends.

This clonotype came up a few times. The chain employs TRBV4-1 and TRBJ2-7; D possibly corresponds to TRBD2 (5 bases). Germline V gene sequence: CDR1 MGHRA, CDR2 YSYEKL. Deletions cut 2 bases from V and 5 bases from J, with 13 bases between. The CDR3 runs to 14 residues. The CDR3 spells CASSQPQRVHEQYF. The DNA for the CDR3 is TGCGCCAGCAGCCAACCTCAGAGGGTCCACGAGCAGTACTTC.

This clonotype appeared a few times. The V call is TRBV12-3 or TRBV12-4, the J call TRBJ2-7, with D tentatively TRBD1 (5 bases). The CDR3 spans 12 residues. V dropped 6 bases and J dropped 9 bases, with 15 bases sitting between them. CDR3 sequence: CASSPGHLGQYF. The DNA for the CDR3 is TGTGCCAGCAGCCCAGGACATCTCGGGCAGTACTTC.

This clonotype has at least ten counts. V gene TRBV30 combines with J gene TRBJ2-3, with D unclear. Germline values: CDR1 GTSNPN, CDR2 SVGIG (reference sequence). Trimming cost V 2 bases and J 0 bases, with 6 bases left between them. The length of the CDR3 is 13 residues. The CDR3 here is CAWSPTSTDTQYF. CDR3 coding DNA: TGTGCCTGGAGTCCAACGAGCACAGATACGCAGTATTTT.

In its sample, this clonotype was seen many times. This chain connects TRBV10-3 to TRBJ2-4; D may be TRBD1 (6 bases). Germline V gene sequence: CDR1 ENHRY, CDR2 SYGVKD. The length of the CDR3 is 13 residues. The V and J ends lost 4 bases and 5 bases respectively, with 9 bases between them. This CDR3 reads CAISVDSQNIQYF. The CDR3 DNA follows: TGTGCCATCAGTGTGGACAGCCAAAACATTCAGTACTTC.

The chain combines TRBV12-3 or TRBV12-4 with TRBJ2-2; the match to TRBD1 covers 7 bases. The V segment lost 4 bases and the J segment 0 bases; nucleotides outside the gene matches: 2. This CDR3 is 15 amino acids long. CDR3 sequence (DNA): TGTGCCAGCAGTTGGACAGGTGCGAACACCGGGGAGCTGTTTTTT. As protein: CASSWTGANTGELFF.

V is TRBV27 and J is TRBJ1-2; TRBD1 aligns across 7 bases. CDR3 size: 14 residues. The germline V gene encodes CDR1 MNHEY and CDR2 SMNVEV (reference sequence). The V gene end was trimmed by 5 bases and the J gene end by 4 bases; junction bases not matched to a gene: 7. DNA for the CDR3: TGTGCCAGCAGTCCCCTCCGGGACAGCTATGGCTACACCTTC. This codes for CASSPLRDSYGYTF.

This clonotype was detected many times. The chain recombines TRBV12-3 or TRBV12-4 with TRBJ2-3; 7 bases are shared with TRBD2. This CDR3 contains 15 residues. J was trimmed by 1 base and V by 3 bases; bases with no gene match: 4. CDR3 DNA: TGTGCCAGCAGTTTCGGGAGGTACGGCACAGATACGCAGTATTTT. Its protein is CASSFGRYGTDTQYF.

The chain carries TRBV7-9 and TRBJ1-5, with D unclear. CDR1 and CDR2 (germline): SEHNR, FQNEAQ (reference sequence). The CDR3 extends over 20 amino acids. Trimming pared 0 bases from V and 6 bases from J, leaving 27 bases between. The CDR3 DNA follows: TGTGCCAGCAGCTTAGCTCCCGATAGGCCCAGCGAGGTTGGCGGTCAGCCCCAGCATTTT. Protein: CASSLAPDRPSEVGGQPQHF.

This clonotype showed up just a few times. The CDR3 nucleotides read TGTGCCAGCTCACCACCCTCCCTGGGAGCTATCACCGGGGAGCTGTTTTTT. This gives the protein CASSPPSLGAITGELFF. The chain is built from TRBV18 and TRBJ2-2, with D perhaps matching TRBD2 (5 bases). The V end lost 0 bases, the J end lost 4 bases, and 15 bases lay between the germline ends. This CDR3 is 17 amino acids long. Germline CDR1 is KGHSH and CDR2 is LQKENI.

This clonotype came up once. The chain joins TRBV6-1 to TRBJ1-1; no clear D gene. V lost 6 bases, J lost 4 bases, and 15 bases lay in between. Germline V lookup: CDR1 MNHNS, CDR2 SASEGT. This CDR3 is 14 amino acids long. The CDR3 DNA reads TGTGCCAGCAGCCCCGGGGATGCGGGCACTGAAGCTTTCTTT. It translates to CASSPGDAGTEAFF.

This clonotype was seen many times. The V and J genes are TRBV4-2 and TRBJ2-5; maybe TRBD2 (6 bases). CDR1 LGHNA and CDR2 YNFKEQ come from the germline V gene. Trimming stripped 1 base from V and 5 bases from J, with 11 bases between. The CDR3 totals 14 residues. CDR3 nucleotide sequence: TGTGCCAGCAGCCAAGCCTCGGGAGTGGAGACCCAGTACTTC. It yields the protein CASSQASGVETQYF.

This clonotype appeared many times. This chain links TRBV28 with TRBJ2-7, with D possibly matching TRBD2 (5 bases). V was clipped by 3 bases and J by 1 base, with 16 bases between them. Germline CDR1 reads MDHEN; CDR2 reads SYDVKM. The CDR3 extends over 16 amino acids. The CDR3 coding sequence is TGTGCCAGCAGTTTGGCGGCTAGCAGAGCTTCCTACGAGCAGTACTTC. This encodes CASSLAASRASYEQYF. Looking up the rest from reference TRBV28 and TRBJ2-7 gives the full variable domain: DVKVTQSSRYLVKRTGEKVFLECVQDMDHENMFWYRQDPGLGLRLIYFSYDVKMKEKGDIPEGYSVSREKKERFSLILESASTNQTSMYLCASSLAASRASYEQYFGPGTRLTVT.

The chain joins TRBV6-1 to TRBJ2-7, with unresolved D. V was clipped by 5 bases and J by 4 bases, with 12 bases between them. The CDR3 totals 13 residues. Germline lookup yields CDR1 MNHNS and CDR2 SASEGT. In DNA form, the CDR3 reads TGTGCCAGCAGTTCCCCCGTCCTTTACGAGCAGTACTTC. As protein: CASSSPVLYEQYF.

This clonotype appeared many times. V gene TRBV20-1 combines with J gene TRBJ2-3, with 7 bases matching TRBD2. CDR3 size: 13 residues. With V trimmed by 6 bases and J by 2 bases, 5 bases remained unmatched. Germline assignment: CDR1 DFQATT and CDR2 SNEGSKA (reference sequence). CDR3 nucleotide sequence: TGCAGTGCGAAACTAGCGACCACAGATACGCAGTATTTT. Protein sequence: CSAKLATTDTQYF.

The genes are TRBV6-5 and TRBJ1-4; D gene ambiguous. Between the trimmed V and J ends, which lost 4 bases and 0 bases, there was a span of 6 bases. The length of the CDR3 is 14 residues. Germline CDR1 is MNHEY and CDR2 is SVGAGI. CDR3 sequence: CASSSTSTNEKLFF. CDR3 sequence (DNA): TGTGCCAGCAGTTCGACTTCAACTAATGAAAAACTGTTTTTT.

The chain links TRBV19 to TRBJ2-1; TRBD2 agrees at 12 bases. The trim removed 4 bases at V and 7 bases at J, leaving 8 bases unmatched. Germline lookup yields CDR1 LNHDA and CDR2 SQIVND (reference sequence). CDR3 length equals 16 residues. DNA for the CDR3: TGTGCCAGTAGTAAACGCGGACTAGCGGGGTGGAATGAGCAGTTCTTC. Amino acids: CASSKRGLAGWNEQFF.

The sample holds many counts of this clonotype. The chain links TRBV7-2 to TRBJ1-1; D is possibly TRBD1 (5 bases). Trimming pared 4 bases from V and 1 base from J, leaving 16 bases between. The CDR3 runs 16 residues. The germline V gene encodes CDR1 SGHTA and CDR2 FQGNSA. CDR3 in amino acids: CASSYPPQGGNTEAFF. CDR3 in DNA: TGTGCCAGCAGCTATCCTCCCCAGGGAGGGAACACTGAAGCTTTCTTT.

The chain uses TRBV25-1 and TRBJ2-7; D unresolved. The CDR3 is 15 residues long. The V gene's germline CDR1 is MGHDK and CDR2 SYGVNS. Trimming removed 1 base from V and 2 bases from J, with 12 bases in between. CDR3 DNA sequence: TGTGCCAGCAGTGAATCTTGGCAGGAGACCTACGAGCAGTACTTC. It specifies CASSESWQETYEQYF.

This clonotype has only a few counts. The CDR3 coding sequence is TGTGCCACCAGCAGAGGGGACTTTCTCTCTGGGGCCAACGTCCTGACTTTC. Amino acids: CATSRGDFLSGANVLTF. The V call is TRBV15, the J call TRBJ2-6; D perhaps matches TRBD2 (6 bases). The CDR3 has 17 residues. Between the trimmed V and J ends, which lost 1 base and 0 bases, there was a span of 10 bases. The germline gives CDR1 LNHNV, CDR2 YYDKDF (reference sequence).

This clonotype was detected a few times. In nucleotides, the CDR3 is TGTGCCAGCACCCGCATGGACAACCAAGCTTTCTTT. Translated: CASTRMDNQAFF. The chain uses TRBV28 and TRBJ1-1; a possible D gene is TRBD1 (5 bases). Germline CDR1 is MDHEN and CDR2 is SYDVKM. The germline V and J ends were trimmed by 7 bases and 9 bases, with 15 bases remaining between them. The CDR3 is 12 residues long.

This clonotype was detected ten times or more. This rearrangement joins TRBV3-1 to TRBJ2-5, with D unresolved. Per the germline V gene, CDR1 is LGHDT and CDR2 is YNNKEL (reference sequence). V was pared by 1 base and J by 7 bases, with 16 bases between. The CDR3 sequence is 15 residues long. In DNA, the CDR3 is TGTGCCAGCAGCCAAGTACGTGAGACCAGGTGGACCCAGTACTTC. The encoded protein is CASSQVRETRWTQYF.

Ten or more counts support this clonotype. This sequence joins TRBV14 and TRBJ2-7, with no clear D. The germline V and J ends were trimmed by 1 base and 0 bases, with 10 bases remaining between them. The CDR3 has 15 amino acids. CDR1 SGHDN and CDR2 FVKESK come from the germline V gene. As DNA, the CDR3 is TGTGCCAGCAGCCAAGGGGTCACCAACTCCTACGAGCAGTACTTC. Its protein product is CASSQGVTNSYEQYF.

This clonotype was counted between two and nine times. This sequence joins TRBV27 and TRBJ2-5; 7 bases align to TRBD1. V was pared by 3 bases and J by 5 bases, with 6 bases of the junction left unmatched. CDR1 and CDR2 (germline): MNHEY, SMNVEV (reference sequence). The CDR3 extends over 14 amino acids. CDR3 DNA sequence: TGTGCCAGCAGTTTGTTAGGGGGCGAGGAGACCCAGTACTTC. This sequence encodes CASSLLGGEETQYF.